This T cell receptor (beta chain) was recovered during a study of technical replicates of blood from a few donors. The germline CDR1 and CDR2 sequences are SGHAT and FQDESV (reference sequence). The length of the CDR3 is 16 residues. V was cut by 5 bases and J by 5 bases, with 21 bases left in between. Assay: immunoSEQ multiplex PCR; the TCRdb copy retains only in-frame clones and omits some. The data show some 68,000 clones, 80% to 95% seen once. This chain joins TRBV11-1 and TRBJ1-1; perhaps TRBD1 as D (5 bases). The source is a human donor in good health. The material sequenced was T cells isolated from PBMCs. CDR3 coding DNA: TGTGCCAGCAGCGGCCCCGGACATGGCAAGTTTACTGAAGCTTTCTTT. The encoded protein is CASSGPGHGKFTEAFF.